These 20 T cell receptor beta chains originate from one sample sequenced in a study of blood T cell repertoires in COVID-19. The repertoire was sequenced with immunoSEQ multiplex PCR; TCRdb's copy has only in-frame clones and lacks some. Of roughly 150,000 clones in the sample, roughly 93% are singletons; the top ten hold 4.5% to 5%. The specimen sequenced was peripheral blood. The receptors stem from a man aged 18 to 35 with COVID-19, enrolled during active disease.

This chain joins TRBV5-1 and TRBJ2-3; 10 positions agree with TRBD2. With V trimmed by 6 bases and J by 4 bases, 8 bases remained unmatched. CDR3 size: 15 residues. Germline V lookup: CDR1 SGHRS, CDR2 YFSETQ. CDR3 region: CASNIASGSADTQYF. The CDR3 coding sequence is TGCGCCAGCAATATAGCTAGCGGGAGCGCAGATACGCAGTATTTT.

The chain is built from TRBV5-1 and TRBJ2-7; tentatively, D is TRBD1 (6 bases). This CDR3 spans 14 amino acids. CDR1 SGHRS and CDR2 YFSETQ come from the germline V gene. V was shortened by 0 bases and J by 6 bases, with 13 bases between the two germline ends. In DNA form, the CDR3 reads TGCGCCAGCAGCTTGGCTACAGGGTTGAGCGAGCAGTACTTC. This gives the protein CASSLATGLSEQYF.

V gene TRBV7-2 combines with J gene TRBJ1-5; 9 bases match TRBD1. The junction had 5 bases not matched to a gene; V was cut back by 2 bases and J by 6 bases. Germline V gives CDR1 SGHTA, CDR2 FQGNSA. The CDR3 covers 15 residues. The CDR3 nucleotides read TGTGCCAGCAGCTTATCGACAGGGGGAGGTCAGCCCCAGCATTTT. This sequence encodes CASSLSTGGGQPQHF. The full variable domain, completed using reference TRBV7-2 and TRBJ1-5, is GAGVSQSPSNKVTEKGKDVELRCDPISGHTALYWYRQSLGQGLEFLIYFQGNSAPDKSGLPSDRFSAERTGGSVSTLTIQRTQQEDSAVYLCASSLSTGGGQPQHFGDGTRLSIL.

The chain couples TRBV4-2 to TRBJ2-1; 8 bases are shared with TRBD1. The CDR3 is 15 residues long. Unmatched junction bases numbered 1, after V lost 3 bases and J lost 0 bases. Germline V gene lookup returns CDR1 LGHNA and CDR2 YNFKEQ. CDR3 sequence (DNA): TGTGCCAGCAGCCAGACAGGGGACTCCTACAATGAGCAGTTCTTC. It specifies CASSQTGDSYNEQFF.

This clone showed up just once. In DNA, the CDR3 is TGTGCCAGTAGGATTGGTAGCGGGAGGGCCGGGGAGCTGTTTTTT. Its translation: CASRIGSGRAGELFF. The chain has TRBV19 and TRBJ2-2; 11 nucleotides line up with TRBD2. CDR1 and CDR2 (germline): LNHDA, SQIVND (reference sequence). The CDR3 is 15 amino acids. The ends lost 6 bases at V and 6 bases at J; junction bases unmatched: 6.

The chain carries TRBV2 and TRBJ1-5; TRBD1 agrees at 7 bases. Trimming took 1 base from V and 7 from J; bases not matched to a gene: 7. There are 15 residues in the CDR3. Germline-derived CDR1 and CDR2 are SNHLY and FYNNEI. The CDR3 protein is CASSEERTGGQPQHF. The CDR3 bases are TGTGCCAGCAGTGAAGAACGGACAGGCGGGCAGCCCCAGCATTTT.

CDR3 sequence reads: CASSYVDMEPQHF. CDR3 sequence (DNA): TGTGCCAGCAGTTACGTCGACATGGAGCCCCAGCATTTT. This rearrangement joins TRBV6-6 to TRBJ1-5; D not resolved. CDR1 and CDR2 from the germline V gene are MNHNY and SVGAGI (reference sequence). The ends were cut back, 2 bases at V and 8 bases at J, with 10 bases in the middle. This CDR3 is built from 13 residues.

This chain uses TRBV4-1 with TRBJ2-1; tentative D call: TRBD2 (6 bases). V dropped 4 bases and J dropped 9 bases, with 16 bases sitting between them. The CDR3 covers 14 residues. Germline V gives CDR1 MGHRA, CDR2 YSYEKL. CDR3 sequence reads: CASSPNHLGGEQFF. The CDR3 bases are TGCGCCAGCAGCCCCAACCACCTGGGGGGTGAGCAGTTCTTC.

The rearrangement uses TRBV19 and TRBJ2-1; TRBD2 is a possible D gene (6 bases). This CDR3 has 15 residues. Trimming took 1 base from V and 8 from J, leaving 15 bases between them. Germline V gives CDR1 LNHDA, CDR2 SQIVND (reference sequence). The CDR3 is CASSIVAGGPDEQFF. For the CDR3, the DNA is TGTGCCAGTAGTATAGTAGCCGGAGGGCCGGATGAGCAGTTCTTC.

About this clone itself: It is unclear where the CDR3 begins or ends on the DNA, so no DNA is shown, and the CDR3 is as TCRdb lists it. The V gene is TRBV21-1, the J gene TRBJ1-2. TRBV21-1 is assigned pseudogene status. The CDR3 is 24 residues long, ends included. CDR3 loop: CASSKRRAPNRKIYGYTFGYYYTF.

The V call is TRBV5-5, the J call TRBJ2-1; D is possibly TRBD1 (7 bases). Trimming cost V 3 bases and J 0 bases, with 16 bases left between them. Germline V CDR1 and CDR2: SGHKS, YYEKEE (reference sequence). CDR3 length equals 17 residues. CDR3: CASSSGAGQSSYNEQFF. CDR3 nucleotide sequence: TGTGCCAGCAGCTCGGGGGCGGGACAGAGCTCCTACAATGAGCAGTTCTTC.

This chain uses TRBV4-2 with TRBJ1-5; D is possibly TRBD1 (6 bases). CDR1 and CDR2 (germline): LGHNA, YNFKEQ. V was clipped by 3 bases and J by 4 bases, with 13 bases between them. CDR3 size: 15 residues. CDR3 region: CASSHGQTLNQPQHF. As DNA, the CDR3 is TGTGCCAGCAGCCACGGACAGACCCTGAATCAGCCCCAGCATTTT.

The chain couples TRBV27 to TRBJ2-1, with 7 bases aligning to TRBD1. Looked up from germline, CDR1 is MNHEY and CDR2 is SMNVEV (reference sequence). Trimming removed 7 bases from V and 5 bases from J; junction bases left unmatched: 5. The CDR3 has 13 amino acids. The CDR3 reads CASKGQLDNEQFF. DNA of the CDR3: TGTGCCAGCAAGGGACAGCTCGACAATGAGCAGTTCTTC.

Details on this clone: At one end, the junction sequence differs from germline, possibly due to a read error. The CDR3 DNA reads TGCGCCAGCAGCCTATTAGGGGGCAGGGGTGAAAAACTGCTTTTT. Translated, it gives CASSLLGGRGEKLLF. The chain carries TRBV4-1 and TRBJ1-4; 7 bases are a match to TRBD1. The CDR3 runs to 15 residues. Per germline, CDR1 MGHRA and CDR2 YSYEKL.

This chain uses TRBV6-5 with TRBJ2-7; TRBD2 aligns across 9 bases. The CDR3 has 15 residues. Germline V CDR1 and CDR2: MNHEY, SVGAGI. Trimming removed 6 bases from V and 1 base from J; junction bases left unmatched: 7. This chain's CDR3 is CASRISGSPSYEQYF. CDR3 bases: TGTGCCAGCAGGATTAGCGGGAGCCCTTCCTACGAGCAGTACTTC.

The rearrangement uses TRBV18 and TRBJ2-7; a weak D match, TRBD1 (6 bases). The CDR3 has 13 amino acids. Germline-derived CDR1 and CDR2 are KGHSH and LQKENI. V gave up 3 bases and J gave up 4 bases, with 10 bases separating them. The CDR3 DNA follows: TGTGCCAGCTCACCGCCAGGGGCGTACGAGCAGTACTTC. Its translation: CASSPPGAYEQYF.

The chain joins TRBV4-3 to TRBJ2-1; TRBD2 matches 8 bases. The germline CDR1 and CDR2 sequences are LGHNA and YSLEER. V was pared by 4 bases and J by 6 bases, with 8 bases of the junction left unmatched. The CDR3 is 15 amino acids. In DNA, the CDR3 is TGCGCCAGCAGCCTCGGGAGGGCCGATCTCAATGAGCAGTTCTTC. Amino acids: CASSLGRADLNEQFF.

A few counts support this clone. The chain employs TRBV5-5 and TRBJ2-7, with D unresolved. The germline V and J ends were trimmed by 4 bases and 0 bases, with 8 bases remaining between them. This CDR3 spans 13 amino acids. Germline V gives CDR1 SGHKS, CDR2 YYEKEE (reference sequence). The CDR3 DNA follows: TGTGCCAGCAGCCCACCTAGCTCCTACGAGCAGTACTTC. As protein: CASSPPSSYEQYF.

The chain links TRBV5-6 to TRBJ1-6; D is ambiguous. Per germline, CDR1 SGHDT and CDR2 YYEEEE. V lost 4 bases and J lost 12, with 14 bases in between. CDR3 length: 13 amino acids. CDR3 loop: CASSLAMVGPLHF. Here the CDR3 DNA reads TGTGCCAGCAGCCTAGCCATGGTGGGACCCCTCCACTTT.

The chain uses TRBV5-1 and TRBJ2-7, with TRBD2 matching 14 bases. Trimming took 4 bases from V and 5 from J; bases not matched to a gene: 5. This CDR3 comprises 15 residues. Germline V gene sequence: CDR1 SGHRS, CDR2 YFSETQ. CDR3 nucleotide sequence: TGCGCCAGCAGCGGGGGACTAGCGGGAGTCGACGAGCAGTACTTC. Protein product: CASSGGLAGVDEQYF.